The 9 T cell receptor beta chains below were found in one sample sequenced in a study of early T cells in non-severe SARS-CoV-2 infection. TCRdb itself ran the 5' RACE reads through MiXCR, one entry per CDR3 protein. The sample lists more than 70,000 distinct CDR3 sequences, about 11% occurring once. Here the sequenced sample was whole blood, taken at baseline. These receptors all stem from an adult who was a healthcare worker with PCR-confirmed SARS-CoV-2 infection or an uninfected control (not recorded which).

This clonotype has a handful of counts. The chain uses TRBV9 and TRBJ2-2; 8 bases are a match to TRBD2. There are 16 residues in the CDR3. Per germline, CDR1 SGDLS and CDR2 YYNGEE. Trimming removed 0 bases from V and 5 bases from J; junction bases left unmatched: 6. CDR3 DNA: TGTGCCAGCAGCGTAGGTTCAAGCGGGGGTACCGGGGAGCTGTTTTTT. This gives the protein CASSVGSSGGTGELFF.

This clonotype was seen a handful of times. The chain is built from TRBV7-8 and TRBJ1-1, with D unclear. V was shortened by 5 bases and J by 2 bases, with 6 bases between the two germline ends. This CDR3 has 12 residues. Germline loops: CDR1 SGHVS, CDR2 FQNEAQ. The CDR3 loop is CASSPSNTEAFF. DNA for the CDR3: TGTGCCAGCAGCCCGAGTAACACTGAAGCTTTCTTT. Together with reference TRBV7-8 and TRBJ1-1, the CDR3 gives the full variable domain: GAGVSQSPRYKVAKRGQDVALRCDPISGHVSLFWYQQALGQGPEFLTYFQNEAQLDKSGLPSDRFFAERPEGSVSTLKIQRTQQEDSAVYLCASSPSNTEAFFGQGTRLTVV.

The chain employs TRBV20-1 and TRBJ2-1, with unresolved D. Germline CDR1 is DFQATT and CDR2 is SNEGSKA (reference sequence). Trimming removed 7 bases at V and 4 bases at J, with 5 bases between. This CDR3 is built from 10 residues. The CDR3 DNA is TGCAGTGTCCCATACAATGAGCAGTTCTTC. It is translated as CSVPYNEQFF.

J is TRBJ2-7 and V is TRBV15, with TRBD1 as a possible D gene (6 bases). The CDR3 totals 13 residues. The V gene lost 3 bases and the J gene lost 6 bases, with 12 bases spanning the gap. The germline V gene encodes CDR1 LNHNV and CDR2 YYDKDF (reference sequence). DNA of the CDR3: TGTGCCACCAGCAGGGAACAGGGATTCGAGCAGTACTTC. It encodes CATSREQGFEQYF.

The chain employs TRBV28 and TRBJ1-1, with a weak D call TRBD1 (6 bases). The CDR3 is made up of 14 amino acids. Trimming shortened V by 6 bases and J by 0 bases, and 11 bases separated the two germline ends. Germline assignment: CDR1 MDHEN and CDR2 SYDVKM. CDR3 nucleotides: TGTGCCAGCAGCTACAGGGCGATGAACACTGAAGCTTTCTTT. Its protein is CASSYRAMNTEAFF.

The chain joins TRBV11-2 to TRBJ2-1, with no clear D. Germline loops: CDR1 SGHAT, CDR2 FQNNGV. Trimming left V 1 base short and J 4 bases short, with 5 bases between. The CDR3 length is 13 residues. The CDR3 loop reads CASSLGRYNEQFF. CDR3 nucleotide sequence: TGTGCCAGCAGCTTAGGCCGTTACAATGAGCAGTTCTTC.

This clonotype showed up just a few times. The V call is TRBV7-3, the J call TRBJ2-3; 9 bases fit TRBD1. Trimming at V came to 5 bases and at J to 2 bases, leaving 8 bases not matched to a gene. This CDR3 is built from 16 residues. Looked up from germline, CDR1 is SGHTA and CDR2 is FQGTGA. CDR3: CASSPTGGLPTDTQYF. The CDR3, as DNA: TGTGCCAGCAGCCCTACAGGGGGCCTTCCCACAGATACGCAGTATTTT.

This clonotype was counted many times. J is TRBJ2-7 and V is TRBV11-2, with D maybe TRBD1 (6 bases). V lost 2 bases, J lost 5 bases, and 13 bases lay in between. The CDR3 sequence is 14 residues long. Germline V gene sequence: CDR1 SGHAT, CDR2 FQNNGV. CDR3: CASSLTDRGHEQYF. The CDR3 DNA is TGTGCCAGCAGCTTAACGGACAGAGGACACGAGCAGTACTTC.

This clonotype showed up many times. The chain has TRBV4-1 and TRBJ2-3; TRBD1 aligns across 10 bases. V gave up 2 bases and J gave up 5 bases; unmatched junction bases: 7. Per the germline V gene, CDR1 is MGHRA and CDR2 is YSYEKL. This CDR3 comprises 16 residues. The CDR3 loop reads CASSQLSRDRGDTQYF. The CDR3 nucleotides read TGCGCCAGCAGCCAACTATCCCGGGACAGGGGAGATACGCAGTATTTT.